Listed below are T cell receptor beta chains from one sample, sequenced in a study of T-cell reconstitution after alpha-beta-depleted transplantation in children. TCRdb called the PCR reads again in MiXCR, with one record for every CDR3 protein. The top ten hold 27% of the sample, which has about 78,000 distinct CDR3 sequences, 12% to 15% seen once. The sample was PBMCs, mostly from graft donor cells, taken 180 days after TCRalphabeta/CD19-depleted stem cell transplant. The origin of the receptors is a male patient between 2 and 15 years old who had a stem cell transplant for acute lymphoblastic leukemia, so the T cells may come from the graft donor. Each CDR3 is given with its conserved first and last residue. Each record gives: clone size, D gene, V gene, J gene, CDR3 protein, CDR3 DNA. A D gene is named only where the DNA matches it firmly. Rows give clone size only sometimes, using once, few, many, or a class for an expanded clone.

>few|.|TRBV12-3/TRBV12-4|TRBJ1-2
CASTGSRNYGYTF
TGTGCCAGTACAGGATCCCGGAACTATGGCTACACCTTC
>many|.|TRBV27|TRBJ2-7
CASSFGTTFHEQYF
TGTGCCAGCAGTTTTGGGACAACATTCCACGAGCAGTACTTC
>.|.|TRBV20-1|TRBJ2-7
CSPAGGTYEQYF
TGCAGTCCGGCAGGGGGGACCTACGAGCAGTACTTC
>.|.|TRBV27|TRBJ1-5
CASSLSRVYSNQPQHF
TGTGCCAGCAGTTTATCCAGAGTATATAGCAATCAGCCCCAGCATTTT
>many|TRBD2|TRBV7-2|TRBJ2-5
CASSLVLAGKTQYF
TGTGCCAGCAGCTTGGTCCTAGCGGGAAAGACCCAGTACTTC
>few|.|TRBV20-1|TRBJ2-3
CSAPGGQIDTQYF
TGCAGTGCTCCGGGGGGCCAGATAGATACGCAGTATTTT
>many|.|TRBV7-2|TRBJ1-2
CASSFLSNYGYTF
TGTGCCAGCAGCTTTTTGTCTAACTATGGCTACACCTTC
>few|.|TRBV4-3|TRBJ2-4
CASSINSVAKNIQYF
TGCGCCAGCAGTATTAATTCGGTAGCCAAAAACATTCAGTACTTC
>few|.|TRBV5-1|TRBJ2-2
CASSLAQKANTGELFF
TGCGCCAGCAGCTTAGCCCAGAAAGCGAACACCGGGGAGCTGTTTTTT
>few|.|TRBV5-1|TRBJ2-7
CASSLVGQDRDEQYF
TGCGCCAGCAGCTTGGTGGGGCAGGACAGAGACGAGCAGTACTTC
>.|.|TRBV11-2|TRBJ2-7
CASSFSGSPYEQYF
TGTGCCAGCAGCTTCTCGGGGTCCCCCTACGAGCAGTACTTC
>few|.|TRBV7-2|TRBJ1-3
CASSPWPQGASGNTIYF
TGTGCCAGCAGTCCTTGGCCGCAAGGGGCCTCTGGAAACACCATATATTTT
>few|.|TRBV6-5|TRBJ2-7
CASSYSFPLRDTQSYEQYF
TGTGCCAGCAGTTACTCGTTTCCTCTCCGGGACACCCAATCCTACGAGCAGTACTTC
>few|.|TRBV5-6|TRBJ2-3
CASSLGWPDTQYF
TGTGCCAGCAGCTTGGGGTGGCCAGATACGCAGTATTTT
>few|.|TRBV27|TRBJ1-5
CASSPLVTSNQPQHF
TGTGCCAGCAGCCCCTTAGTTACTAGCAATCAGCCCCAGCATTTT
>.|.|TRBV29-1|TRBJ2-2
CSVGPFRASRNTGELFF
TGCAGCGTTGGACCGTTTAGAGCTAGCCGAAACACCGGGGAGCTGTTTTTT
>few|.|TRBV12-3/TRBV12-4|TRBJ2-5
CASSLIGGGTETQYF
TGTGCCAGCAGTTTAATCGGGGGAGGAACAGAGACCCAGTACTTC
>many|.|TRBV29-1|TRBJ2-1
CSVEDWAGSSYNEQFF
TGCAGCGTTGAAGACTGGGCGGGATCTTCCTACAATGAGCAGTTCTTC
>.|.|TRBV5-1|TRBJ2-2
CASSLVPYGGPGGELFF
TGCGCCAGCAGCTTGGTCCCCTATGGGGGGCCGGGCGGGGAGCTGTTTTTT
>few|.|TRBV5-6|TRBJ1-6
CASSFRGDSYNSPLHF
TGTGCCAGCAGCTTCAGGGGAGACTCCTATAATTCACCCCTCCACTTT
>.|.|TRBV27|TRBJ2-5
CASRPVVDSYQETQYF
TGTGCCAGCAGACCTGTAGTAGATTCCTATCAAGAGACCCAGTACTTC
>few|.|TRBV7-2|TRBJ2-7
CASSLGFDGLSYEQYF
TGTGCCAGCAGCTTAGGGTTCGACGGCCTCTCCTACGAGCAGTACTTC
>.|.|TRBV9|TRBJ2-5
CASSEYNQETQYF
TGTGCCAGCAGCGAGTACAACCAAGAGACCCAGTACTTC
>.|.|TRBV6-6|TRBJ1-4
CASSYRVGEKLFF
TGTGCCAGCAGTTACCGCGTTGGTGAAAAACTGTTTTTT
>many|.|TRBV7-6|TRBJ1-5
CASSPAWNQPQHF
TGTGCCAGCAGCCCCGCTTGGAATCAGCCCCAGCATTTT
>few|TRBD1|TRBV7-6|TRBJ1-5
CASSLDPRGQNNSNQPQHF
TGTGCCAGCAGCTTAGACCCTCGGGGACAGAATAATAGCAATCAGCCCCAGCATTTT
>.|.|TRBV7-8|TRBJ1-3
CASSPRGRISGNTIYF
TGTGCCAGCAGCCCCCGAGGACGGATCTCTGGAAACACCATATATTTT
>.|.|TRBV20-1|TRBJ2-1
CSANPTLFLGLHNEQFF
TGCAGTGCTAATCCAACCCTCTTCCTGGGACTTCACAATGAGCAGTTCTTC
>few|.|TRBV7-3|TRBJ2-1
CASSRLDGSSYNEQFF
TGTGCCAGCAGCCGATTGGACGGTAGCTCCTACAATGAGCAGTTCTTC
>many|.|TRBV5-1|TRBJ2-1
CASSLMVGVEQFF
TGCGCCAGCAGCTTGATGGTTGGTGTGGAGCAGTTCTTC
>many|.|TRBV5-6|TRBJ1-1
CASSHGQNTEAFF
TGTGCCAGCAGCCACGGACAGAACACTGAAGCTTTCTTT
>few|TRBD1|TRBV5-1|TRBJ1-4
CASSSTGRRTNEKLFF
TGCGCCAGCAGCTCGACAGGGAGGAGGACTAATGAAAAACTGTTTTTT
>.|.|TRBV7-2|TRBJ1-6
CASSRQVVNSPLHF
TGTGCCAGCAGCCGACAGGTGGTGAATTCACCCCTCCACTTT
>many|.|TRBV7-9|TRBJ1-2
CASSSRKANYGYTF
TGTGCCAGCAGCTCCCGGAAGGCTAACTATGGCTACACCTTC
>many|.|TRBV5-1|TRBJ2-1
CASSLLGGSYNEQFF
TGCGCCAGCAGCTTGCTGGGGGGCTCCTACAATGAGCAGTTCTTC
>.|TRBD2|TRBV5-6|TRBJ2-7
CASSLVAGVVHEQYF
TGTGCCAGCAGCTTAGTGGCGGGAGTCGTCCACGAGCAGTACTTC
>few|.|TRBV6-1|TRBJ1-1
CASSEAPDTEAFF
TGTGCCAGCAGTGAAGCACCGGACACTGAAGCTTTCTTT
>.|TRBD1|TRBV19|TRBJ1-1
CASSIRPGTGLMNTEAFF
TGTGCCAGTAGTATTCGCCCGGGGACAGGCCTTATGAACACTGAAGCTTTCTTT
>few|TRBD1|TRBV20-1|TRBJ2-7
CSAPGTGGWEQYF
TGCAGTGCTCCCGGGACAGGGGGCTGGGAGCAGTACTTC
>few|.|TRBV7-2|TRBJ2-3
CASSLASRTDTQYF
TGTGCCAGCAGCTTAGCGAGCAGGACAGATACGCAGTATTTT
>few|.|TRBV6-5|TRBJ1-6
CASSYPGGDNSPLHF
TGTGCCAGCAGTTACCCCGGCGGGGATAATTCACCCCTCCACTTT
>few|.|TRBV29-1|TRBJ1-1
CSVPTRDTEAFF
TGCAGCGTGCCGACACGGGACACTGAAGCTTTCTTT
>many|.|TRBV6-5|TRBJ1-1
CASSYSGGEATEAFF
TGTGCCAGCAGTTACTCAGGGGGGGAGGCCACTGAAGCTTTCTTT
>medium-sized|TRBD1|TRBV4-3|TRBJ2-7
CASSQMGTGAYEQYF
TGCGCCAGCAGCCAAATGGGGACAGGGGCCTACGAGCAGTACTTC
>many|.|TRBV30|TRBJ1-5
CAWSPGGQPQHF
TGTGCCTGGAGCCCTGGAGGTCAGCCCCAGCATTTT
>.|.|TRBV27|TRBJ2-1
CASSLKAPTYNEQFF
TGTGCCAGCAGTTTGAAGGCCCCTACCTACAATGAGCAGTTCTTC
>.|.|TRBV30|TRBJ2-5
CAWQRVGETQYF
TGTGCCTGGCAGAGGGTAGGGGAGACCCAGTACTTC
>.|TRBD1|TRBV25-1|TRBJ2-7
CASSAGQGPYEQYF
TGTGCCAGCAGTGCCGGACAGGGCCCCTACGAGCAGTACTTC
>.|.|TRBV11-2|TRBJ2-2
CASSPIGTGELFF
TGTGCCAGCAGCCCAATCGGCACCGGGGAGCTGTTTTTT
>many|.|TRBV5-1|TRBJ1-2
CASSLWSYGYTF
TGCGCCAGCAGCTTGTGGAGCTATGGCTACACCTTC
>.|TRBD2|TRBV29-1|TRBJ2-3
CSVSGGKGDTQYF
TGCAGCGTGTCCGGGGGGAAGGGGGATACGCAGTATTTT
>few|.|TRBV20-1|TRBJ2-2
CSALEGSNTGELFF
TGCAGTGCCCTCGAGGGGTCTAACACCGGGGAGCTGTTTTTT
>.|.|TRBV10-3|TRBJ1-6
CAISESRVLFDSPLHF
TGTGCCATCAGTGAGTCGCGGGTCCTGTTCGATTCACCCCTCCACTTT
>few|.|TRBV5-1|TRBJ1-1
CASSRREDTEAFF
TGCGCCAGCAGCCGCAGGGAGGACACTGAAGCTTTCTTT
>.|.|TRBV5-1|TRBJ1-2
CASSRGLAGFGYTF
TGCGCCAGCAGCCGAGGTCTAGCTGGATTTGGCTACACCTTC
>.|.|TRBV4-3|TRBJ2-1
CASSRYISSYNEQFF
TGCGCCAGCAGCCGTTACATTAGCTCCTACAATGAGCAGTTCTTC
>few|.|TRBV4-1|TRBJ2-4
CASSQGAKNIQYF
TGCGCCAGCAGCCAAGGAGCCAAAAACATTCAGTACTTC